Listed below are T cell receptor beta chains from one sample, sequenced in a study of cytotoxic CD8 clonotypes in ibrutinib-treated CLL. Data came from immunoSEQ multiplex PCR; TCRdb stores just in-frame clones and leaves some out. The table records approximately 190,000 clones, nearly 80% of them present only once. This specimen was PBMCs, taken after 12 months of ibrutinib treatment. These receptors were collected from a human donor with chronic lymphocytic leukemia. CDR3s include the opening cysteine and the closing phenylalanine or tryptophan. A D gene is named only where the DNA matches it firmly. Clone size, where shown, is once, few, many, or a class for clones that have expanded.

J	D	size	V	DNA	CDR3
TRBJ2-1	NA	NA	TRBV4-1	TGCGCCAGCAGCCAAGATAAGGGAGGGTATGGGAGGGGGAATGAGCAGTTCTTC	CASSQDKGGYGRGNEQFF
TRBJ2-1	NA	NA	TRBV4-1	TGCGCCAGCAGCCGCCAAGGTGTTGGGAGCTCCTACAATGAGCAGTTCTTC	CASSRQGVGSSYNEQFF
TRBJ2-7	NA	NA	TRBV29-1	TGCAGCGTTGGAGCCGGCTACGAGCAGTACTTC	CSVGAGYEQYF
TRBJ2-7	TRBD2	NA	TRBV27	TGTGCCAGCAGTAGGACTAGCGGGACGAGCTCCTACGAGCAGTACTTC	CASSRTSGTSSYEQYF
TRBJ2-3	NA	NA	TRBV5-4	TGTGCCAGCAGCTTTTTATCGGGGAGCACAGATACGCAGTATTTT	CASSFLSGSTDTQYF
TRBJ2-1	TRBD2	once	TRBV4-1	TGCGCCAGCAGCCTTATAGCGGGAGGCAACAATGAGCAGTTCTTC	CASSLIAGGNNEQFF
TRBJ1-6	NA	few	TRBV6-5	TGTGCCAGCAGTGGTTGGGTCTCCTATAATTCACCCCTCCACTTT	CASSGWVSYNSPLHF
TRBJ2-7	TRBD1	NA	TRBV28	TGTGCCAGCAGCCCGGGCGGGACAGGGAAATACGAGCAGTACTTC	CASSPGGTGKYEQYF
TRBJ2-2	TRBD1	NA	TRBV6-1	TGTGCCAGCAGAGTGGCAGGGGGCTCCGGGGAGCTGTTTTTT	CASRVAGGSGELFF
TRBJ1-3	NA	NA	TRBV6-1	TGTGCCAGCACGGGGCCGTCCTCTGGAAACACCATATATTTT	CASTGPSSGNTIYF
TRBJ1-2	NA	NA	TRBV20-1	TGCAGTGCACCGGGGGGGTATGGCTACACCTTC	CSAPGGYGYTF
TRBJ2-4	NA	NA	TRBV5-1	TGCGCCAGCAGGAAAAGTGTCGGAAGCGACATTCAGTACTTC	CASRKSVGSDIQYF
TRBJ1-1	NA	NA	TRBV5-1	TGCGCCAGCAGCTCCGAAGGGGCCAGACAGAACACTGAAGCTTTCTTT	CASSSEGARQNTEAFF
TRBJ2-7	TRBD2	NA	TRBV2	TGTGCCAGCACTCTTTCGACTAGCGGGAAATACGAGCAGTACTTC	CASTLSTSGKYEQYF
TRBJ2-3	NA	NA	TRBV7-6	TGTGCCAGCAGCTTAGGGCAAGGGGGTACAGATACGCAGTATTTT	CASSLGQGGTDTQYF
TRBJ2-3	NA	few	TRBV28	TGTGCCAGCAGAGGACCCTCAACAGATACGCAGTATTTT	CASRGPSTDTQYF
TRBJ1-1	NA	NA	TRBV5-1	TGCGCCAGCAGCTTGGACACAGGTCGAGGGACTGAAGCTTTCTTT	CASSLDTGRGTEAFF
TRBJ1-6	NA	NA	TRBV7-9	TGTGCCAGCAGCCGCGACAATTTGGATTCACCCCTCCACTTT	CASSRDNLDSPLHF
TRBJ2-7	NA	NA	TRBV19	TGTGCCAGTAGTGGATCGGACAGACTCTCCTACGAGCAGTACTTC	CASSGSDRLSYEQYF
TRBJ2-1	NA	NA	TRBV30	TGTGCCTGGGCCGAATTATTCGTAATGGGTGAGCAGTTCTTC	CAWAELFVMGEQFF
TRBJ2-7	NA	NA	TRBV6-1	TGTGCCAGCAGTGAAGTACAGGGTCTTGAGCAGTACTTC	CASSEVQGLEQYF
TRBJ1-1	NA	NA	TRBV5-1	TGCGCCAGCAGCTTCACCCGCGGCACTGAAGCTTTCTTT	CASSFTRGTEAFF
TRBJ2-5	NA	NA	TRBV4-1	TGCGCCAGCAGCCAAGATCCAGGCCAAGAGACCCAGTACTTC	CASSQDPGQETQYF
TRBJ2-1	NA	NA	TRBV7-2	TGTGCCAGCAGCCGGGACGTCAGTGAGCAGTTCTTC	CASSRDVSEQFF
TRBJ1-1	NA	NA	TRBV25-1	TGTGCCAGCAGTGAACACCTGACGGGCACTGAAGCTTTCTTT	CASSEHLTGTEAFF
TRBJ1-2	NA	NA	TRBV5-5	TGTGCCAGCAGCCTAGGACAGCTACGGACCTATGGCTACACCTTC	CASSLGQLRTYGYTF
TRBJ2-7	NA	NA	TRBV2	TGTGCCAGCAGTGAATTCGGGGAAATCTCCTACGAGCAGTACTTC	CASSEFGEISYEQYF
TRBJ2-3	TRBD2	NA	TRBV5-1	TGCGCCAGCAGCTTGTCGGGCGGGGGAGATACGCAGTATTTT	CASSLSGGGDTQYF
TRBJ1-1	NA	NA	TRBV6-6	TGTGCCAGCAGTTTTCTAGGCCGTGAAGCTTTCTTT	CASSFLGREAFF
TRBJ2-1	NA	once	TRBV5-1	TGCGCCAGCAGCCCCGGGACGGATAATTACAATGAGCAGTTCTTC	CASSPGTDNYNEQFF
TRBJ1-2	NA	NA	TRBV7-9	TGTGCCAGCAGTTTCGACGGATTCTATGGCTACACCTTC	CASSFDGFYGYTF
TRBJ2-7	NA	NA	TRBV27	TGTGCCAGCACTAACGACTTGCACGAGCAGTACTTC	CASTNDLHEQYF
TRBJ2-1	TRBD1	NA	TRBV4-1	TGCGCCAGCAGCCAAGGACAGGGAGTCGGGAATGAGCAGTTCTTC	CASSQGQGVGNEQFF
TRBJ2-7	TRBD1	NA	TRBV5-1	TGCGCCAGCAGCTTGATGGGACAGGGGCTCGAGCAGTACTTC	CASSLMGQGLEQYF
TRBJ2-1	TRBD2	few	TRBV5-4	TGTGCCAGCAGCTTGTATGGGACTAGCGTATACAATGAGCAGTTCTTC	CASSLYGTSVYNEQFF
TRBJ1-6	TRBD1	NA	TRBV5-4	TGTGCCAGCAGCCCCGCGACAGGGGGCTCTAATTCACCCCTCCACTTT	CASSPATGGSNSPLHF
TRBJ1-4	NA	NA	TRBV2	TGTGCCAGCAGTGGGGCCTGGGGGCGGCCTAATGAAAAACTGTTTTTT	CASSGAWGRPNEKLFF
TRBJ2-1	NA	NA	TRBV9	TGTGCCAGCAGCGGACGGGGGCTGAGCTCCTACAATGAGCAGTTCTTC	CASSGRGLSSYNEQFF